The clone carrying this TCR beta chain was seen only a few times. The antigen is undetermined. TCR beta rearrangements were amplified from peripheral blood genomic DNA. The data originate from a study of T cell repertoires in aging, cancer and after chemotherapy. About the study: Paired samples before and after chemotherapy came from chronic lymphocytic leukemia patients on fludarabine- or bendamustine-based regimens. The full dataset contained around 8.2 million TCR reads. General study results and limits: Across the chemotherapy interval, each cancer cohort showed higher median generation probability, suggesting thymic rebound. Healthy donors lost TCR diversity with age mainly through richness, cancer patients through richness and evenness.

From germline, CDR1 is ENHRY and CDR2 SYGVKD. There are 14 residues in the CDR3. The V end lost 9 bases, the J end lost 6 bases, and 21 bases lay between the germline ends. A mixed TRB-A/B primer pool amplified rearranged TRB by multiplex touch-down PCR. MiXCR, applied by TCRdb to the multiplex PCR reads, yields one record per CDR3 protein. The sample has about 1,500 distinct CDR3 sequences; 55% to 60% are singletons. The rearrangement joins TRBV10-3 to TRBJ2-7; D perhaps matches TRBD1 (5 bases). Sequencing used blood. The receptor was derived from a human donor with a blood cancer. The CDR3 coding sequence is TGTGCCATATCACCCAGGGTCCCTTTAGGCGAGCAGTACTTC. It yields the protein CAISPRVPLGEQYF.